The text below deals with one TCR beta chain. The germline CDR1 and CDR2 sequences are PRHDT and FYEKMQ (reference sequence). Between the trimmed V and J ends, which lost 6 bases and 2 bases, there was a span of 17 bases. CDR3 length: 15 amino acids. The data originate from a study of shared T cell receptors in the human thymus. Sequenced by immunoSEQ multiplex PCR; TCRdb stores in-frame clones only, minus some. The repertoire holds under 450,000 clones, with 95% as singletons. The sequenced material came from thymocytes. This clonotype originated in a human donor. The chain employs TRBV13 and TRBJ2-7; possibly TRBD2 for D (6 bases). CDR3 nucleotide sequence: TGTGCCAGCAGTTTTTGGGGCGGGACTCCCTACGAGCAGTACTTC. As protein: CASSFWGGTPYEQYF.